The T cell receptor (beta chain) described here comes from a study of blood T cells in healthy people across ages. Study context: Researchers report that template switching captured about one barcoded beta molecule per two T cells.

The V end lost 7 bases, the J end lost 0 bases, and 18 bases lay between the germline ends. Germline values: CDR1 LNHDA, CDR2 SQIVND (reference sequence). The CDR3 runs to 16 residues. PCR was performed a second time for roughly 6 to 12 cycles using a sample-barcoded 5' primer and a J-beta primer mix. Every cDNA molecule carried a tag from a template-switch adaptor bearing 12 random nucleotides. One entry per CDR3 protein results from TCRdb running MiXCR on the 5' RACE reads. The sample lists about 1.5 million distinct CDR3 sequences; approximately 43% were seen once. Comments on this clonotype: Its antigen is not identified.

Findings and caveats of the study: It was held that diversity estimates obtained from one million T cells represented underestimates. Observed TCR beta diversity per million T cells went down as age went up. This fall followed a roughly linear course with age.

The chain carries TRBV19 and TRBJ1-2; possible D gene TRBD1, 5 bases. This sequence was found in a woman aged 18-29 years in good health. The specimen was blood. The CDR3 region is CASIPGTAAANYGYTF. The CDR3 DNA reads TGTGCCAGTATTCCCGGGACGGCTGCCGCTAACTATGGCTACACCTTC.